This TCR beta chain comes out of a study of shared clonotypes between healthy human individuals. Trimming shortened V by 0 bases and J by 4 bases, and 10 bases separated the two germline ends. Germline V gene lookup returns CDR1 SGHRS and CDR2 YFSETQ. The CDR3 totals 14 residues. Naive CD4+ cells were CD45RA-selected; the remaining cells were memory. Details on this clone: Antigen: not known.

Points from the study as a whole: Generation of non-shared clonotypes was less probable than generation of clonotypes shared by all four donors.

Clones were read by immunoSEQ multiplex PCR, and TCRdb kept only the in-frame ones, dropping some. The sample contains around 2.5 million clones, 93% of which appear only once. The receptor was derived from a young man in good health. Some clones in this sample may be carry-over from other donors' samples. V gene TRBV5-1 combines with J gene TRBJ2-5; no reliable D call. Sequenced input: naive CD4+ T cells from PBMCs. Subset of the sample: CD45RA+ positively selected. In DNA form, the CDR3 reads TGCGCCAGCAGCTTGGATGGCGGTCTAGAGACCCAGTACTTC. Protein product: CASSLDGGLETQYF.